This T cell receptor (beta chain) was sequenced for a study of technical replicates of blood from a few donors. Assay used: immunoSEQ multiplex PCR; TCRdb lists only in-frame clones, some missing. This table has tens of thousands of clones, 80% to 95% appearing once. The sample taken for sequencing was T cells isolated from PBMCs. The TCR was taken from a human donor in good health.

CDR3 residues: CASSYGTGFADTQYF. The CDR3, as DNA: TGTGCCAGCAGTTACGGGACAGGGTTTGCAGATACGCAGTATTTT. The J gene is TRBJ2-3, the V gene TRBV6-5; 9 bases map to TRBD1. J lost 4 bases, V lost 2 bases, and 4 bases had no gene match. The CDR3 runs to 15 residues. Per the germline V gene, CDR1 is MNHEY and CDR2 is SVGAGI.